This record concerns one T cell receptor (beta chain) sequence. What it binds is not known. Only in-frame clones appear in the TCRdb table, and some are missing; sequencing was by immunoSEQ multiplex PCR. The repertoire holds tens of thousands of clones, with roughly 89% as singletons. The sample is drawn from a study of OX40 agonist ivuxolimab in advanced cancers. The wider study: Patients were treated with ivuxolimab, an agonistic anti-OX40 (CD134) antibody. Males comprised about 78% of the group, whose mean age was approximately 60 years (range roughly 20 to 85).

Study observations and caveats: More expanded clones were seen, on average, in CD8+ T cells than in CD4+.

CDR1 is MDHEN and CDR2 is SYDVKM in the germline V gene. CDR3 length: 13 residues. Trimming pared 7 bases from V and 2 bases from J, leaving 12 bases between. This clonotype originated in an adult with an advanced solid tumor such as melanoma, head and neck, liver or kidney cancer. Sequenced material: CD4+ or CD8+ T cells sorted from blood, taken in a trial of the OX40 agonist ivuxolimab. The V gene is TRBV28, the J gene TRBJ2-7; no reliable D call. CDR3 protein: CASIHTSAYEQYF. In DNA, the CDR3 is TGTGCCAGCATCCACACATCGGCCTACGAGCAGTACTTC. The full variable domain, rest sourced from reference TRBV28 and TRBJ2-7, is DVKVTQSSRYLVKRTGEKVFLECVQDMDHENMFWYRQDPGLGLRLIYFSYDVKMKEKGDIPEGYSVSREKKERFSLILESASTNQTSMYLCASIHTSAYEQYFGPGTRLTVT.